This T cell receptor (beta chain) was profiled in a study of blood T cell repertoires in COVID-19. The CDR3 has 13 residues. The germline V and J ends were trimmed by 4 bases and 7 bases, with 13 bases remaining between them. Germline V gene lookup returns CDR1 SGHTA and CDR2 FQGNSA. Sequenced by immunoSEQ multiplex PCR; TCRdb stores in-frame clones only, minus some. The table records roughly 230,000 clones, 83% of them present only once. V is TRBV7-2 and J is TRBJ2-5; D might be TRBD2 (5 bases). This TCR was recovered from a woman aged 45-65 years with acute or convalescent COVID-19. Sample: peripheral blood. In nucleotides, the CDR3 is TGTGCCAGCAGCTATCAAGACCGGGGGACCCAGTACTTC. It yields the protein CASSYQDRGTQYF.